These 28 T cell receptor beta chains were sequenced from one sample in a study of blood T cell repertoires in COVID-19. Sequencing was performed with immunoSEQ multiplex PCR; in TCRdb, only in-frame clones are kept and a portion is missing. In the table there are some 45,000 clones, roughly 87% of which are singletons. The source material was peripheral blood. Source of these receptors: a man aged 55 to 69 with active COVID-19.

The chain joins TRBV4-1 to TRBJ2-1; 12 bases agree with TRBD2. The ends lost 4 bases at V and 4 bases at J; junction bases unmatched: 5. The germline gives CDR1 MGHRA, CDR2 YSYEKL. This CDR3 is 16 amino acids long. CDR3 sequence: CASSRPGLAGYNEQFF. The CDR3 DNA sequence: TGCGCCAGCAGCCGCCCTGGACTAGCGGGGTACAATGAGCAGTTCTTC.

V usage is TRBV28 and J usage is TRBJ1-5; D is uncertain. Trimming took 5 bases from V and 4 from J, leaving 12 bases between them. The CDR3 runs to 14 residues. In germline, CDR1 is MDHEN, CDR2 SYDVKM. CDR3 DNA: TGTGCCAGCAGTCCACTTTCGAGGAATCAGCCCCAGCATTTT. Its translation is CASSPLSRNQPQHF.

The rearrangement links TRBV5-1 to TRBJ1-2; a weak D match, TRBD1 (6 bases). V was trimmed by 0 bases and J by 6 bases, leaving 9 bases between them. The CDR3 has 13 residues. Germline assignment: CDR1 SGHRS and CDR2 YFSETQ. The CDR3 DNA follows: TGCGCCAGCAGCTTGGGACAGGAGGATGGCTACACCTTC. It is translated as CASSLGQEDGYTF. The whole variable domain, filled in from reference TRBV5-1 and TRBJ1-2, reads KAGVTQTPRYLIKTRGQQVTLSCSPISGHRSVSWYQQTPGQGLQFLFEYFSETQRNKGNFPGRFSGRQFSNSRSEMNVSTLELGDSALYLCASSLGQEDGYTFGSGTRLTVV.

The rearrangement uses TRBV6-5 and TRBJ1-5; no clear D gene. Germline assignment: CDR1 MNHEY and CDR2 SVGAGI. V lost 8 bases to trimming and J lost 0 bases, with 8 bases between them. This CDR3 comprises 13 residues. CDR3: CASAGYSNQPQHF. The CDR3 nucleotides are TGTGCCAGCGCCGGGTATAGCAATCAGCCCCAGCATTTT.

The V and J genes are TRBV9 and TRBJ2-2, with 12 nucleotides matching TRBD1. Germline CDR1 SGDLS, CDR2 YYNGEE. The CDR3 has 18 residues. With V trimmed by 2 bases and J by 3 bases, 8 bases remained unmatched. The CDR3 DNA reads as TGTGCCAGCAGCGTGGGCCCCGGGACAGGGGGCGACACCGGGGAGCTGTTTTTT. This sequence encodes CASSVGPGTGGDTGELFF.

The chain combines TRBV19 with TRBJ1-5; D perhaps matches TRBD1 (5 bases). Germline CDR1 reads LNHDA; CDR2 reads SQIVND (reference sequence). Trimming cost V 4 bases and J 7 bases, with 17 bases left between them. This CDR3 comprises 15 residues. The CDR3 is CASSTGRGTGQPQHF. DNA for the CDR3: TGTGCCAGTAGTACAGGACGGGGGACGGGGCAGCCCCAGCATTTT.

V usage is TRBV10-3 and J usage is TRBJ2-1, with 11 bases aligning to TRBD1. V lost 6 bases, J lost 7 bases, and 5 bases stayed unmatched. The CDR3 covers 14 residues. The germline CDR1 and CDR2 sequences are ENHRY and SYGVKD. CDR3 sequence reads: CAISSGQGANEQFF. CDR3 coding DNA: TGTGCCATCAGCAGTGGACAGGGGGCAAATGAGCAGTTCTTC.

The chain combines TRBV28 with TRBJ2-3, with TRBD2 identical over 8 bases. Germline V CDR1 and CDR2: MDHEN, SYDVKM. Losses at the gene ends were 4 bases for V and 1 base for J; bases not matched to a gene: 7. The CDR3 spans 16 residues. CDR3 nucleotide sequence: TGTGCCAGCAGTTCCCCGGGAGGGAGGGGCACAGATACGCAGTATTTT. It codes for CASSSPGGRGTDTQYF. Based on the CDR3 plus reference TRBV28 and TRBJ2-3, the full variable domain is DVKVTQSSRYLVKRTGEKVFLECVQDMDHENMFWYRQDPGLGLRLIYFSYDVKMKEKGDIPEGYSVSREKKERFSLILESASTNQTSMYLCASSSPGGRGTDTQYFGPGTRLTVL.

A word on this clone: This specimen includes other DNA sequences encoding the same CDR3. V gene TRBV20-1 combines with J gene TRBJ2-7; D is unclear. Germline V gene data show CDR1 as DFQATT and CDR2 as SNEGSKA (reference sequence). The CDR3 extends over 11 amino acids. The V end was cut by 1 base, the J end by 2 bases, with 3 bases between. The CDR3, as DNA: TGCAGTGCTAGAGGAGCCTACGAGCAGTACTTC. Its protein is CSARGAYEQYF.

This chain connects TRBV27 to TRBJ2-3; 10 nucleotides line up with TRBD2. CDR3 size: 18 residues. The junction had 12 bases not matched to a gene; V was cut back by 0 bases and J by 6 bases. The germline V gene has CDR1 MNHEY and CDR2 SMNVEV (reference sequence). CDR3 sequence reads: CASSLSPDLAGGRDTQYF. For the CDR3, the DNA is TGTGCCAGCAGTTTATCTCCAGACTTAGCGGGGGGCCGGGATACGCAGTATTTT.

This chain joins TRBV7-9 and TRBJ2-7, with 9 bases aligning to TRBD1. The V segment lost 6 bases and the J segment 7 bases; nucleotides outside the gene matches: 7. The CDR3 length is 13 residues. Germline V gene sequence: CDR1 SEHNR, CDR2 FQNEAQ (reference sequence). The CDR3 reads CASRPGTGREQYF. CDR3 DNA: TGTGCCAGCAGACCCGGGACAGGGCGGGAGCAGTACTTC. Based on the CDR3 plus reference TRBV7-9 and TRBJ2-7, the full variable domain is DTGVSQNPRHKITKRGQNVTFRCDPISEHNRLYWYRQTLGQGPEFLTYFQNEAQLEKSRLLSDRFSAERPKGSFSTLEIQRTEQGDSAMYLCASRPGTGREQYFGPGTRLTVT.

The V gene is TRBV27, the J gene TRBJ2-7; TRBD2 matches at 14 bases. CDR1 is MNHEY and CDR2 is SMNVEV in the germline V gene (reference sequence). The CDR3 consists of 15 residues. Losses at the gene ends were 5 bases for V and 4 bases for J; bases not matched to a gene: 4. The CDR3 nucleotides are TGTGCCAGCAGTACCCGACTAGCGGGAGGGTACGAGCAGTACTTC. It translates to CASSTRLAGGYEQYF.

This chain links TRBV5-6 with TRBJ2-7; TRBD2 aligns across 13 bases. The CDR3 extends over 16 amino acids. Trimming cost V 2 bases and J 5 bases; bases outside gene matches: 7. The germline gives CDR1 SGHDT, CDR2 YYEEEE. This CDR3 is CASSLRLTSGRNEQYF. The CDR3 region has the DNA TGTGCCAGCAGCTTAAGATTGACTAGCGGGAGGAACGAGCAGTACTTC.

CDR3 DNA sequence: TGTGCCAGCAGCCTGATGAGTCCCGGGATCTCCTACGAGCAGTACTTC. Amino acids: CASSLMSPGISYEQYF. The rearrangement links TRBV7-8 to TRBJ2-7, with a possible D match to TRBD2 (5 bases). V gave up 5 bases and J gave up 0 bases, with 17 bases separating them. The CDR3 contains 16 residues. Germline CDR1 reads SGHVS; CDR2 reads FQNEAQ.

This clone was observed a single time. The V gene is TRBV16, the J gene TRBJ2-3; TRBD2 matches at 8 bases. Trimming took 7 bases from V and 6 from J; bases not matched to a gene: 15. The CDR3 is 16 residues long. The germline V gene encodes CDR1 KGHSY and CDR2 FQNENV. The CDR3: CASNKPGGVFADTQYF. The CDR3 DNA reads TGTGCCAGCAACAAACCCGGGGGGGTCTTCGCGGATACGCAGTATTTT.

This rearrangement joins TRBV28 to TRBJ2-7; D call uncertain. This CDR3 has 16 amino acids. Germline CDR1 and CDR2: MDHEN and SYDVKM. Trimming took off 5 bases at V and 4 bases at J, with 21 bases between the two ends. In DNA, the CDR3 is TGTGCCAGCAGTCCGCCCCCCGGGTCGGAGAAGTACGAGCAGTACTTC. Residues: CASSPPPGSEKYEQYF. The entire variable domain, with the rest obtained from reference TRBV28 and TRBJ2-7, is as follows: DVKVTQSSRYLVKRTGEKVFLECVQDMDHENMFWYRQDPGLGLRLIYFSYDVKMKEKGDIPEGYSVSREKKERFSLILESASTNQTSMYLCASSPPPGSEKYEQYFGPGTRLTVT.

This clone was counted a single time. This rearrangement joins TRBV3-1 (or the pseudogene TRBV3-2) to TRBJ1-2; 7 bases line up with TRBD1. V was pared by 1 base and J by 3 bases, with 17 bases of the junction left unmatched. Germline V lookup: CDR1 LGHDT, CDR2 YNNKEL (reference sequence). The CDR3 has 19 residues. The CDR3 bases are TGTGCCAGCAGCCAAGCCCGACCACTGACGGGACAGACCTACTATGGCTACACCTTC. This encodes CASSQARPLTGQTYYGYTF.

J is TRBJ1-1 and V is TRBV7-2, with 9 bases matching TRBD1. The CDR3 has 14 residues. Germline trimming cut 5 bases from V and 5 bases from J; bases unmatched to any gene: 6. Germline V CDR1 and CDR2: SGHTA, FQGNSA. The CDR3, as DNA: TGTGCCAGCAGCAGCCACAGGGGGCAAACTGAAGCTTTCTTT. Protein: CASSSHRGQTEAFF.

This chain links TRBV21-1 with TRBJ1-1; the table gives TRBD1 as D, unverified against the DNA. TRBV21-1 is a pseudogene segment. The CDR3 is 15 residues long. The CDR3 here is CASSKDRGRDTEAFF. The CDR3 DNA reads TGTGCCAGCAGCAAAGACAGGGGGCGCGACACTGAAGCTTTCTTT.

The gene calls are TRBV3-1 (or the pseudogene TRBV3-2) and TRBJ1-2; possible D gene TRBD1, 6 bases. The CDR3 has 15 amino acids. Germline V gives CDR1 LGHDT, CDR2 YNNKEL (reference sequence). V was cut by 0 bases and J by 2 bases, with 10 bases left in between. For the CDR3, the DNA is TGTGCCAGCAGCCAAGATCGGGACACGAACTATGGCTACACCTTC. This encodes CASSQDRDTNYGYTF.

The V call is TRBV11-3, the J call TRBJ2-7; weak D call: TRBD2 (5 bases). The germline V gene has CDR1 SGHNT and CDR2 YENEEA. The CDR3 spans 13 residues. The germline V and J ends were trimmed by 4 bases and 2 bases, with 9 bases remaining between them. The CDR3 nucleotides read TGTGCCAGCAGCTCAAGCGGAACCTACGAGCAGTACTTC. This codes for CASSSSGTYEQYF.

This rearrangement joins TRBV19 to TRBJ2-5; perhaps TRBD2 as D (6 bases). This CDR3 is 15 amino acids long. From germline, CDR1 is LNHDA and CDR2 SQIVND (reference sequence). V lost 4 bases to trimming and J lost 5 bases, with 17 bases between them. CDR3 sequence: CASSTTSGGGETQYF. Written as DNA, the CDR3 is TGTGCCAGTAGTACGACTAGTGGCGGAGGGGAGACCCAGTACTTC.

This CDR3 is CASSHDRLSSYNEQFF. The CDR3 DNA is TGTGCCAGCAGCCACGACAGATTAAGCTCCTACAATGAGCAGTTCTTC. The gene calls are TRBV5-6 and TRBJ2-1; D may be TRBD1 (5 bases). Germline CDR1 reads SGHDT; CDR2 reads YYEEEE. V was shortened by 4 bases and J by 0 bases, with 14 bases between the two germline ends. The CDR3 runs 16 residues. Together with reference TRBV5-6 and TRBJ2-1, the CDR3 gives the full variable domain: DAGVTQSPTHLIKTRGQQVTLRCSPKSGHDTVSWYQQALGQGPQFIFQYYEEEERQRGNFPDRFSGHQFPNYSSELNVNALLLGDSALYLCASSHDRLSSYNEQFFGPGTRLTVL.

The chain employs TRBV4-2 and TRBJ2-1; D possibly corresponds to TRBD2 (7 bases). The CDR3 is 16 residues long. Trimming removed 4 bases from V and 6 bases from J, with 19 bases in between. The V gene's germline CDR1 is LGHNA and CDR2 YNFKEQ. The CDR3 here is CASSPEGGGATNEQFF. The CDR3 DNA sequence: TGTGCCAGCAGCCCGGAAGGGGGAGGGGCCACCAATGAGCAGTTCTTC.

The chain combines TRBV30 with TRBJ2-3, with D possibly being TRBD2 (6 bases). This CDR3 spans 14 amino acids. Trimming took 0 bases from V and 2 from J, leaving 9 bases between them. The germline gives CDR1 GTSNPN, CDR2 SVGIG (reference sequence). CDR3 in amino acids: CAWSVGLSTDTQYF. The CDR3 nucleotides are TGTGCCTGGAGTGTGGGACTTTCCACAGATACGCAGTATTTT. Full variable domain (missing parts from reference TRBV30 and TRBJ2-3): SQTIHQWPATLVQPVGSPLSLECTVEGTSNPNLYWYRQAAGRGLQLLFYSVGIGQISSEVPQNLSASRPQDRQFILSSKKLLLSDSGFYLCAWSVGLSTDTQYFGPGTRLTVL.

This clone was picked up one time. The chain carries TRBV7-2 and TRBJ1-1; TRBD1 agrees at 7 bases. This CDR3 is built from 15 residues. Germline V gene lookup returns CDR1 SGHTA and CDR2 FQGNSA. V gave up 5 bases and J gave up 8 bases; unmatched junction bases: 14. The CDR3 DNA reads as TGTGCCAGCAGCCCTCAAGGGACAGTTCGCAGCGAAGCTTTCTTT. As protein: CASSPQGTVRSEAFF. Using reference TRBV7-2 and TRBJ1-1 for the parts outside the CDR3, the full variable domain is GAGVSQSPSNKVTEKGKDVELRCDPISGHTALYWYRQSLGQGLEFLIYFQGNSAPDKSGLPSDRFSAERTGGSVSTLTIQRTQQEDSAVYLCASSPQGTVRSEAFFGQGTRLTVV.

This chain connects TRBV7-2 to TRBJ2-7; TRBD2 agrees at 7 bases. With 4 bases clipped from V and 2 bases from J, the junction kept 8 bases outside the gene matches. From germline, CDR1 is SGHTA and CDR2 FQGNSA. This CDR3 has 15 residues. DNA of the CDR3: TGTGCCAGCAGCTCTTGGGGAGGGCCCCCCTACGAGCAGTACTTC. Its translation is CASSSWGGPPYEQYF.

The V call is TRBV7-2, the J call TRBJ2-5; 16 nucleotides match TRBD2. Per germline, CDR1 SGHTA and CDR2 FQGNSA. The CDR3 extends over 16 amino acids. The junction had 4 bases not matched to a gene; V was cut back by 5 bases and J by 4 bases. The CDR3 DNA reads as TGTGCCAGCAGCGGGACTAGCGGGGGGGCTGGAGAGACCCAGTACTTC. Encoded protein: CASSGTSGGAGETQYF. Combining the CDR3 with reference TRBV7-2 and TRBJ2-5 gives the whole variable domain GAGVSQSPSNKVTEKGKDVELRCDPISGHTALYWYRQSLGQGLEFLIYFQGNSAPDKSGLPSDRFSAERTGGSVSTLTIQRTQQEDSAVYLCASSGTSGGAGETQYFGPGTRLLVL.